Below are 9 T cell receptor beta chains sequenced from a single sample in a study of cytotoxic CD8 clonotypes in ibrutinib-treated CLL. Repertoires were generated with immunoSEQ multiplex PCR, while TCRdb's copy carries only in-frame clones and drops some. Here the sample spans fewer than 400,000 clones, 67% being singletons. The specimen comprised PBMCs, sampled after 36 months of ibrutinib treatment. Receptor source: a human donor with chronic lymphocytic leukemia.

This clone was found once. The V and J genes are TRBV5-1 and TRBJ1-1; D unresolved. The length of the CDR3 is 13 residues. Trimming removed 0 bases at V and 5 bases at J, with 8 bases between. Germline V lookup: CDR1 SGHRS, CDR2 YFSETQ. The CDR3 protein is CASSLDGPTEAFF. The CDR3 DNA is TGCGCCAGCAGCTTGGATGGGCCTACTGAAGCTTTCTTT.

This clone was detected a few times. This chain uses TRBV6-1 with TRBJ1-2; 8 bases line up with TRBD1. Germline assignment: CDR1 MNHNS and CDR2 SASEGT. The CDR3 totals 15 residues. J lost 3 bases, V lost 4 bases, and 7 bases had no gene match. The CDR3 is CASSVQQGADYGYTF. DNA for the CDR3: TGTGCCAGCAGTGTTCAGCAGGGGGCAGACTATGGCTACACCTTC.

V usage is TRBV6-6 and J usage is TRBJ1-5, with 8 bases identical to TRBD1. Germline V gives CDR1 MNHNY, CDR2 SVGAGI (reference sequence). The CDR3 loop spans 15 amino acids. J lost 2 bases, V lost 8 bases, and 8 bases had no gene match. CDR3 region: CASADRANGNQPQHF. CDR3 in DNA: TGTGCCAGCGCGGACAGGGCGAATGGCAATCAGCCCCAGCATTTT.

The V call is TRBV19, the J call TRBJ1-2, with D uncertain. The CDR3 consists of 15 residues. The V end lost 1 base, the J end lost 8 bases, and 17 bases lay between the germline ends. The V gene's germline CDR1 is LNHDA and CDR2 SQIVND (reference sequence). CDR3 protein: CASSIALPTGQGYTF. As DNA, the CDR3 is TGTGCCAGTAGTATAGCCCTCCCGACCGGGCAAGGCTACACCTTC. The variable domain in full, completed from reference TRBV19 and TRBJ1-2, reads DGGITQSPKYLFRKEGQNVTLSCEQNLNHDAMYWYRQDPGQGLRLIYYSQIVNDFQKGDIAEGYSVSREKKESFPLTVTSAQKNPTAFYLCASSIALPTGQGYTFGSGTRLTVV.

The genes are TRBV27 and TRBJ1-2, with a weak D call TRBD1 (5 bases). Germline V gene lookup returns CDR1 MNHEY and CDR2 SMNVEV (reference sequence). Trimming removed 7 bases from V and 1 base from J, with 16 bases in between. The CDR3 extends over 15 amino acids. CDR3 region: CASTPRGQFNYGYTF. The CDR3, as DNA: TGTGCCAGCACCCCAAGGGGCCAGTTTAACTATGGCTACACCTTC.

The rearrangement links TRBV28 to TRBJ2-4; 10 nucleotides match TRBD2. The CDR3 sequence is 17 residues long. Looked up from germline, CDR1 is MDHEN and CDR2 is SYDVKM. With 3 bases clipped from V and 8 bases from J, the junction kept 13 bases outside the gene matches. CDR3 sequence: CASSFGLAGVLGDIQYF. DNA of the CDR3: TGTGCCAGCAGTTTTGGGCTAGCGGGAGTGCTGGGGGACATTCAGTACTTC.

V gene TRBV5-6 combines with J gene TRBJ1-2; no clear D. Trimming cost V 0 bases and J 4 bases, with 7 bases left between them. Germline CDR1 SGHDT, CDR2 YYEEEE. CDR3 length equals 13 residues. CDR3 sequence reads: CASSLGTSYGYTF. The CDR3 nucleotides read TGTGCCAGCAGCTTGGGTACAAGCTATGGCTACACCTTC.

The chain is built from TRBV19 and TRBJ2-7, with 8 positions matching TRBD2. V was pared by 5 bases and J by 2 bases, with 5 bases of the junction left unmatched. Germline assignment: CDR1 LNHDA and CDR2 SQIVND (reference sequence). CDR3 length: 14 residues. The CDR3 DNA sequence: TGTGCCAGTAGTGGGGCGGGGGGCCCCTACGAGCAGTACTTC. It is translated as CASSGAGGPYEQYF.

A few counts support this clone. The J gene is TRBJ1-2, the V gene TRBV4-2; D may be TRBD1 (5 bases). Trimming left V 2 bases short and J 3 bases short, with 10 bases between. The CDR3 is made up of 14 amino acids. CDR1 is LGHNA, CDR2 YNFKEQ, per germline. The CDR3 spells CASSQPGTDYGYTF. The CDR3 nucleotides read TGTGCCAGCAGCCAACCCGGGACTGACTATGGCTACACCTTC.